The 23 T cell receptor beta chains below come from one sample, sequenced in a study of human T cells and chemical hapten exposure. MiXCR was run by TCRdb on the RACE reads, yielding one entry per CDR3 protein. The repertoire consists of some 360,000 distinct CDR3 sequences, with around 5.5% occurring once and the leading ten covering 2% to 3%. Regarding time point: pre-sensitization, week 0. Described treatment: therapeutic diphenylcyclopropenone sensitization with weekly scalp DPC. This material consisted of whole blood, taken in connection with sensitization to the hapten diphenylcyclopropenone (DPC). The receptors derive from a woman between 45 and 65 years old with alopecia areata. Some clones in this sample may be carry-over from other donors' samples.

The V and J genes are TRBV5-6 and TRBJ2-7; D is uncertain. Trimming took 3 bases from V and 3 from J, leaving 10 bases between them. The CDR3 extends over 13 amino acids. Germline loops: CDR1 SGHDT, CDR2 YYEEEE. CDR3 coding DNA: TGTGCCAGCAGCTCCGGACCCCACTACGAGCAGTACTTC. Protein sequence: CASSSGPHYEQYF.

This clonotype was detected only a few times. In DNA form, the CDR3 reads TGCGCCAGCAGCTTTGGGGACAGGGCCCAAGAGACCCAGTACTTC. Residues: CASSFGDRAQETQYF. The chain joins TRBV5-1 to TRBJ2-5, with TRBD1 matching 9 bases. This CDR3 spans 15 amino acids. The trim removed 2 bases at V and 1 base at J, leaving 3 bases unmatched. Germline CDR1 SGHRS, CDR2 YFSETQ.

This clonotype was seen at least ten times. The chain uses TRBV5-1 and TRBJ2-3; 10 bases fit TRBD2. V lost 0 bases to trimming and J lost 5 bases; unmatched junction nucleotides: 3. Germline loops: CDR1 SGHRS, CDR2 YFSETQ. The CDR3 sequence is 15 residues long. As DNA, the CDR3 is TGCGCCAGCAGCTTGGCCGGGACTAGCGTAGATACGCAGTATTTT. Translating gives CASSLAGTSVDTQYF.

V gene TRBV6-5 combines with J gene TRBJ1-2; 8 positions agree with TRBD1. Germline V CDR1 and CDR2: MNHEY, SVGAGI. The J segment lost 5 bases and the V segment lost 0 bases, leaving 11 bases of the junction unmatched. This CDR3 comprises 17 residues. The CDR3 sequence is CASSYSRRGQGAYGYTF. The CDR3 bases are TGTGCCAGCAGTTACTCGCGTCGGGGGCAGGGGGCATATGGCTACACCTTC.

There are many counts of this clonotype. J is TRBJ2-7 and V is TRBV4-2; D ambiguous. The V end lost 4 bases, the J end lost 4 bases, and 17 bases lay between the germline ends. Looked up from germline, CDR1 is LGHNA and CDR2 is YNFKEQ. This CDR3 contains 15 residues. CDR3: CASSPDVGQSYEQYF. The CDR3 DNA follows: TGTGCCAGCAGCCCCGACGTAGGGCAATCGTACGAGCAGTACTTC.

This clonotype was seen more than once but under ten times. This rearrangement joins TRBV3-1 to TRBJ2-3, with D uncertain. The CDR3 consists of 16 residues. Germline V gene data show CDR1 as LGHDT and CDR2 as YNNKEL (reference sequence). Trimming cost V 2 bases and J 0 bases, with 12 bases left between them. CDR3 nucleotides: TGTGCCAGCAGCCAATACGGATCCCTCAGCACAGATACGCAGTATTTT. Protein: CASSQYGSLSTDTQYF.

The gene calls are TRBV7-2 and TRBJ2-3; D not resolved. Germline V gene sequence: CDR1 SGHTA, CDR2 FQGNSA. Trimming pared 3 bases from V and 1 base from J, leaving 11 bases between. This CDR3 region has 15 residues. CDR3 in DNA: TGTGCCAGCAGCTTCCCCACGACTGGCACAGATACGCAGTATTTT. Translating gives CASSFPTTGTDTQYF.

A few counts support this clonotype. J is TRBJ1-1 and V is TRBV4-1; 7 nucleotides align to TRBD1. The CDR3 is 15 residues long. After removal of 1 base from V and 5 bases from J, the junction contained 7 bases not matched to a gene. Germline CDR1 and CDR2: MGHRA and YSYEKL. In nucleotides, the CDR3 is TGCGCCAGCAGCCAAGGACAGGGAGGTCGAACTGAAGCTTTCTTT. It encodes CASSQGQGGRTEAFF.

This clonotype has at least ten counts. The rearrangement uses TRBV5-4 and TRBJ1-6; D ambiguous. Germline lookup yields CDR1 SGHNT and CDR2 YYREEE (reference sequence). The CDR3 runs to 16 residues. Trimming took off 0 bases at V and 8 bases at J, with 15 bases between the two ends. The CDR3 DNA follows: TGTGCCAGCAGCTTGGGCGGTCACCATCAGGATTCACCCCTCCACTTT. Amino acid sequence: CASSLGGHHQDSPLHF.

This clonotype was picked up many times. The CDR3 nucleotides read TGTGCCACCAGTGATACCATCCCCGCGAGTCGAGATACGCAGTATTTT. It specifies CATSDTIPASRDTQYF. V usage is TRBV24-1 and J usage is TRBJ2-3; D call uncertain. The CDR3 spans 16 residues. V was shortened by 3 bases and J by 5 bases, with 17 bases between the two germline ends. Germline CDR1 KGHDR, CDR2 SFDVKD.

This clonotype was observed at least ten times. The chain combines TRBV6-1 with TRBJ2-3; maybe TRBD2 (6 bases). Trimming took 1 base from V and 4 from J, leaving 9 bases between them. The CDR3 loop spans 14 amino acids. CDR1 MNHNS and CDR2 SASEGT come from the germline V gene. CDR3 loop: CASSEGGRPDTQYF. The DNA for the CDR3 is TGTGCCAGCAGTGAAGGGGGGAGGCCAGATACGCAGTATTTT.

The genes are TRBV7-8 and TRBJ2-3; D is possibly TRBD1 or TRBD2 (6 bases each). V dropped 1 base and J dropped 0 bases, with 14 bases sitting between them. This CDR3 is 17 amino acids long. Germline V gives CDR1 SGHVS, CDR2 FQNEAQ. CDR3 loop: CASSLEGGGFSTDTQYF. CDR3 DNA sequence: TGTGCCAGCAGCTTAGAAGGAGGGGGATTTAGCACAGATACGCAGTATTTT. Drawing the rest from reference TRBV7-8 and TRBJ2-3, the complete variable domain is GAGVSQSPRYKVAKRGQDVALRCDPISGHVSLFWYQQALGQGPEFLTYFQNEAQLDKSGLPSDRFFAERPEGSVSTLKIQRTQQEDSAVYLCASSLEGGGFSTDTQYFGPGTRLTVL.

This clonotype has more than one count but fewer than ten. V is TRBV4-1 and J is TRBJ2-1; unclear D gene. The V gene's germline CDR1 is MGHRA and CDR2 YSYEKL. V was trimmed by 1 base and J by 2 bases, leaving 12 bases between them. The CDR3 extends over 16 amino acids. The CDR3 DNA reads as TGCGCCAGCAGCCAAGCGGGCAGCTCAACCTACAATGAGCAGTTCTTC. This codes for CASSQAGSSTYNEQFF.

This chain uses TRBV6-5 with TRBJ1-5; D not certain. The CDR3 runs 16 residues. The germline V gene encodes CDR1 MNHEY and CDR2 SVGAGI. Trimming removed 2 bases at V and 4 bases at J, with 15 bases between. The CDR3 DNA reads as TGTGCCAGCAGTTACACACCTTTGGGCGGAAATCAGCCCCAGCATTTT. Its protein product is CASSYTPLGGNQPQHF.

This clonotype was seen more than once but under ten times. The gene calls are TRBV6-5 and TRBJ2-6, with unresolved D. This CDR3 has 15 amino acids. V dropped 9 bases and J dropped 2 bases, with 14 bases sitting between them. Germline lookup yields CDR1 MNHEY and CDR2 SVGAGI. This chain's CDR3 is CARRVGQPGANVLTF. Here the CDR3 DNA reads TGTGCCAGGCGAGTAGGGCAACCTGGGGCCAACGTCCTGACTTTC.

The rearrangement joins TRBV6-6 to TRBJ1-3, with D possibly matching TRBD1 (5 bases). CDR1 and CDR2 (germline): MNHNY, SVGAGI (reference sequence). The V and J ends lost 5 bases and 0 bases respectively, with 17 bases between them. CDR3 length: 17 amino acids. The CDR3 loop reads CASSINQGVSSGNTIYF. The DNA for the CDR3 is TGTGCCAGCAGTATAAACCAGGGTGTGAGCTCTGGAAACACCATATATTTT.

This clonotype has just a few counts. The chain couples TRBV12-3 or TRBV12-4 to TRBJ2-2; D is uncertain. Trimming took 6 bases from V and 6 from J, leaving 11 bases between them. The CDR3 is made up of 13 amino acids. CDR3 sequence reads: CASSPLGPGELFF. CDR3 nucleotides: TGTGCCAGCAGCCCCCTTGGCCCCGGGGAGCTGTTTTTT.

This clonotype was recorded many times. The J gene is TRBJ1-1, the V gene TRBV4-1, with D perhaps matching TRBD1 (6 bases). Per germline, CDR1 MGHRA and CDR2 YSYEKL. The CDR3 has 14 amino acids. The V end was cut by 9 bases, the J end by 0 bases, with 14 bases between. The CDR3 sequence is CARRGRQMNTEAFF. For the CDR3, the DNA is TGCGCCAGGAGGGGGAGACAGATGAACACTGAAGCTTTCTTT.

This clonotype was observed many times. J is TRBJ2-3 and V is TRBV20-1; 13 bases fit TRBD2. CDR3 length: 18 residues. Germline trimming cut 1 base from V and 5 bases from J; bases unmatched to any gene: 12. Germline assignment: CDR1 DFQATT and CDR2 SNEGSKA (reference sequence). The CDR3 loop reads CSARGLGTSGAGGDTQYF. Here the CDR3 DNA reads TGCAGTGCTAGAGGATTGGGGACTAGCGGGGCCGGTGGAGATACGCAGTATTTT.

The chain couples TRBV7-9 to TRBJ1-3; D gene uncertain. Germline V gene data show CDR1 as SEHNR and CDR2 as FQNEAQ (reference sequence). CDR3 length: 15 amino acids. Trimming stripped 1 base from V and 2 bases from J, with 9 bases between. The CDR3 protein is CASSLGSRTGNTIYF. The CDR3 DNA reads TGTGCCAGCAGCTTAGGGTCACGTACTGGAAACACCATATATTTT. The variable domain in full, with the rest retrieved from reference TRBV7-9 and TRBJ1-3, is DTGVSQNPRHKITKRGQNVTFRCDPISEHNRLYWYRQTLGQGPEFLTYFQNEAQLEKSRLLSDRFSAERPKGSFSTLEIQRTEQGDSAMYLCASSLGSRTGNTIYFGEGSWLTVV.

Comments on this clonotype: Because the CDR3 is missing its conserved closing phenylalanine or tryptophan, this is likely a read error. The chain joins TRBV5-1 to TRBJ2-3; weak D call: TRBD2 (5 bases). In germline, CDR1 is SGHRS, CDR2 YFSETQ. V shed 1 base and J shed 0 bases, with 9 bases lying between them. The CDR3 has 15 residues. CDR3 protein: CASSLSAGSTDTQYL. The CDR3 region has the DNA TGCGCCAGCAGCTTGTCGGCGGGTAGCACAGATACGCAGTATTTA.

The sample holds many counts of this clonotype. CDR3 sequence (DNA): TGTGCCAGCAGTTTCGTACAGGGGACGAACGAGCAGTACTTC. It specifies CASSFVQGTNEQYF. This chain joins TRBV27 and TRBJ2-7; the match to TRBD1 covers 7 bases. The V and J ends lost 3 bases and 5 bases, in that order; junction bases with no gene match: 7. This CDR3 has 14 residues. CDR1 MNHEY and CDR2 SMNVEV come from the germline V gene (reference sequence).

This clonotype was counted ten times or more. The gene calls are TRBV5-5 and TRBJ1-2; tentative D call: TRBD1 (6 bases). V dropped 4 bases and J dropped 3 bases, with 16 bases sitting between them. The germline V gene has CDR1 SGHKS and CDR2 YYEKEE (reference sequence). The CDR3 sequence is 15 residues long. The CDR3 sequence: CASSPARQAHYGYTF. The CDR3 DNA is TGTGCCAGCAGCCCCGCTCGACAGGCCCACTATGGCTACACCTTC.